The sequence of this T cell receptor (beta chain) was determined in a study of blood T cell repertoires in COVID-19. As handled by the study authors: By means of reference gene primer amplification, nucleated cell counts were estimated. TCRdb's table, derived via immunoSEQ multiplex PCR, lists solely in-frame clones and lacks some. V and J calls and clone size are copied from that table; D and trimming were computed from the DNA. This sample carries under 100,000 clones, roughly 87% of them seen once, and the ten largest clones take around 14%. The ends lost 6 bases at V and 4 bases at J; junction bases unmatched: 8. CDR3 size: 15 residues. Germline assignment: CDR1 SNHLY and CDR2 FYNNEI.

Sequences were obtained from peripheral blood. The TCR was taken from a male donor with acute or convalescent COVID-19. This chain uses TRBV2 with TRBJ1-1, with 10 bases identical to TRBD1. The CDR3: CASRHPGTGATEAFF. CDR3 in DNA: TGTGCCAGCAGACATCCCGGGACAGGGGCCACTGAAGCTTTCTTT.